Presented here are 26 T cell receptor beta chains from one specimen sequenced in a study of shared clonotypes between healthy human individuals. Produced via immunoSEQ multiplex PCR; TCRdb's table is partial and in-frame only. The repertoire has 2.5 million or so clones, around nine tenths of them found once; the top ten carry over 0.12%. Sequenced input: naive CD4+ T cells sorted from blood. Sample subset: CD45RA+ positively selected. These receptors were taken from a man aged 18 to 30 in good health.

The chain is built from TRBV10-3 and TRBJ2-2, with D maybe TRBD1 (6 bases). In germline, CDR1 is ENHRY, CDR2 SYGVKD. This CDR3 has 15 amino acids. V was clipped by 6 bases and J by 2 bases, with 13 bases between them. The CDR3 DNA follows: TGTGCCATCAGCTTAGGACAGCCAAACACCGGGGAGCTGTTTTTT. Amino acid sequence: CAISLGQPNTGELFF.

The V gene is TRBV2, the J gene TRBJ1-4; TRBD1 is a possible D gene (5 bases). V gave up 6 bases and J gave up 10 bases, with 6 bases separating them. This CDR3 spans 10 amino acids. The germline V gene encodes CDR1 SNHLY and CDR2 FYNNEI. The CDR3 region has the DNA TGTGCCAGCAGGGGGGGAAAACTGTTTTTT. Translated, it gives CASRGGKLFF. The full variable domain, rest sourced from reference TRBV2 and TRBJ1-4, is EPEVTQTPSHQVTQMGQEVILRCVPISNHLYFYWYRQILGQKVEFLVSFYNNEISEKSEIFDDQFSVERPDGSNFTLKIRSTKLEDSAMYFCASRGGKLFFGSGTQLSVL.

The chain uses TRBV6-1 and TRBJ2-6; tentatively, D is TRBD1 (5 bases). The germline gives CDR1 MNHNS, CDR2 SASEGT. The CDR3 has 15 amino acids. Trimming removed 5 bases from V and 0 bases from J, with 8 bases in between. This chain's CDR3 is CASSPGASGANVLTF. CDR3 bases: TGTGCCAGCAGTCCTGGGGCCTCTGGGGCCAACGTCCTGACTTTC.

The V and J genes are TRBV28 and TRBJ1-4, with D perhaps matching TRBD1 (5 bases). CDR3 size: 16 residues. Germline CDR1 MDHEN, CDR2 SYDVKM. V was pared by 6 bases and J by 8 bases, with 22 bases between. Written as DNA, the CDR3 is TGTGCCAGCAGCCCCCAGGGACTCCGGTCGCGAGAAAAACTGTTTTTT. Translating gives CASSPQGLRSREKLFF.

The rearrangement links TRBV5-1 to TRBJ2-6; D uncertain. The CDR3 covers 16 residues. V was trimmed by 0 bases and J by 0 bases, leaving 7 bases between them. Germline CDR1 is SGHRS and CDR2 is YFSETQ. The CDR3 protein is CASSLEGISGANVLTF. For the CDR3, the DNA is TGCGCCAGCAGCTTGGAGGGTATCTCTGGGGCCAACGTCCTGACTTTC.

The chain has TRBV29-1 and TRBJ1-1; D call uncertain. CDR1 is SQVTM and CDR2 is ANQGSEA in the germline V gene. There are 11 residues in the CDR3. Trimming took off 7 bases at V and 0 bases at J, with 6 bases between the two ends. CDR3 sequence reads: CSGDLNTEAFF. Written as DNA, the CDR3 is TGCAGCGGAGACCTGAACACTGAAGCTTTCTTT.

The rearrangement joins TRBV28 to TRBJ2-3; D is perhaps TRBD1 or TRBD2 (5 bases each). Germline values: CDR1 MDHEN, CDR2 SYDVKM. V was pared by 4 bases and J by 9 bases, with 11 bases between. The CDR3 has 12 residues. The DNA of the CDR3 is TGTGCCAGCAGTTCGGGACGGACGACGCAGTATTTT. Protein: CASSSGRTTQYF.

Only one count was recorded for this clone. Mismatch with germline at one junction end may stem from a read error. This sequence joins TRBV6-1 and TRBJ2-7, with no clear D. This CDR3 is 13 amino acids long. CDR1 MNHNS and CDR2 SASEGT come from the germline V gene. The CDR3 sequence is CVSSRVNSYEQYF. The CDR3 DNA sequence: TGTGTCAGCAGTCGAGTTAACTCCTACGAGCAGTACTTC.

The chain couples TRBV18 to TRBJ2-7; 12 bases agree with TRBD1. CDR1 and CDR2 (germline): KGHSH, LQKENI. Losses at the gene ends were 6 bases for V and 7 bases for J; bases not matched to a gene: 10. The CDR3 sequence is 15 residues long. The CDR3 reads CASSQGDRGPGEQYF. Here the CDR3 DNA reads TGTGCCAGCTCCCAGGGGGACAGGGGGCCGGGTGAGCAGTACTTC.

This sequence joins TRBV6-1 and TRBJ1-6, with 9 bases identical to TRBD1. The CDR3 length is 15 residues. With V trimmed by 6 bases and J by 5 bases, 5 bases remained unmatched. The germline V gene encodes CDR1 MNHNS and CDR2 SASEGT. CDR3 loop: CASRAGTGNNSPLHF. In DNA, the CDR3 is TGTGCCAGCAGGGCCGGGACAGGGAATAATTCACCCCTCCACTTT.

The V gene is TRBV6-6, the J gene TRBJ2-5, with TRBD1 identical over 8 bases. V lost 2 bases, J lost 5 bases, and 7 bases stayed unmatched. The germline V gene encodes CDR1 MNHNY and CDR2 SVGAGI (reference sequence). The CDR3 runs 15 residues. CDR3 nucleotides: TGTGCCAGCAGTTACGGGGCAGGGGGCATGGAGACCCAGTACTTC. Protein: CASSYGAGGMETQYF.

J is TRBJ1-2 and V is TRBV11-2, with 7 bases that match TRBD1. The CDR3 loop spans 16 amino acids. Trimming at V came to 1 base and at J to 1 base, leaving 6 bases not matched to a gene. Germline V gene sequence: CDR1 SGHAT, CDR2 FQNNGV. As DNA, the CDR3 is TGTGCCAGCAGCTTAGGGGGACAGAAGAATAACTATGGCTACACCTTC. It encodes CASSLGGQKNNYGYTF.

This clone was counted once. The V call is TRBV4-3, the J call TRBJ1-6, with D possibly being TRBD1 (5 bases). CDR3 length equals 17 residues. Germline V gene sequence: CDR1 LGHNA, CDR2 YSLEER. The germline V and J ends were trimmed by 1 base and 3 bases, with 13 bases remaining between them. CDR3 loop: CASSQGAMGGYNSPLHF. The CDR3 DNA sequence: TGCGCCAGCAGCCAAGGTGCGATGGGGGGCTATAATTCACCCCTCCACTTT.

V is TRBV6-6 and J is TRBJ2-1; D not resolved. This CDR3 has 14 amino acids. Germline V CDR1 and CDR2: MNHNY, SVGAGI (reference sequence). Between the trimmed V and J ends, which lost 4 bases and 0 bases, there was a span of 7 bases. This chain's CDR3 is CASSLTVSYNEQFF. CDR3 nucleotide sequence: TGTGCCAGCAGTTTAACGGTCTCCTACAATGAGCAGTTCTTC.

The chain carries TRBV5-6 and TRBJ1-1; tentatively, D is TRBD1 (5 bases). V lost 2 bases, J lost 2 bases, and 10 bases lay in between. The CDR3 contains 14 residues. Per germline, CDR1 SGHDT and CDR2 YYEEEE. The CDR3 protein is CASSFPTANTEAFF. The CDR3 bases are TGTGCCAGCAGCTTTCCGACAGCTAACACTGAAGCTTTCTTT.

The J gene is TRBJ1-1, the V gene TRBV27, with D possibly matching TRBD1 (5 bases). Germline CDR1 and CDR2: MNHEY and SMNVEV (reference sequence). V lost 2 bases and J 0 bases, leaving 10 bases between the germline ends. The CDR3 sequence is 15 residues long. The DNA for the CDR3 is TGTGCCAGCAGTTTAGGTTCGGGGGTGAACACTGAAGCTTTCTTT. This sequence encodes CASSLGSGVNTEAFF.

CDR3 coding DNA: TGCAGCGTTGATCGCCAAGGAGCGGATGGCTACACCTTC. It codes for CSVDRQGADGYTF. The gene calls are TRBV29-1 and TRBJ1-2; D unresolved. This CDR3 contains 13 residues. The germline CDR1 and CDR2 sequences are SQVTM and ANQGSEA. V was shortened by 3 bases and J by 6 bases, with 14 bases between the two germline ends. Together with reference TRBV29-1 and TRBJ1-2, the CDR3 gives the full variable domain: SAVISQKPSRDICQRGTSLTIQCQVDSQVTMMFWYRQQPGQSLTLIATANQGSEATYESGFVIDKFPISRPNLTFSTLTVSNMSPEDSSIYLCSVDRQGADGYTFGSGTRLTVV.

This clone appeared once. The chain is built from TRBV5-4 and TRBJ2-3, with D tentatively TRBD2 (6 bases). This CDR3 has 16 amino acids. The germline V gene has CDR1 SGHNT and CDR2 YYREEE (reference sequence). V was shortened by 4 bases and J by 1 base, with 16 bases between the two germline ends. CDR3 nucleotides: TGTGCCAGCAGCGCGGCCGGGACTTCCCGCACAGATACGCAGTATTTT. Encoded protein: CASSAAGTSRTDTQYF.

This rearrangement joins TRBV28 to TRBJ1-1; D may be TRBD1 (6 bases). Trimming left V 6 bases short and J 0 bases short, with 20 bases between. The CDR3 extends over 17 amino acids. Germline V gene data show CDR1 as MDHEN and CDR2 as SYDVKM. The CDR3 DNA reads TGTGCCAGCAGACTTCCAGGGACACCCCAATTGAACACTGAAGCTTTCTTT. Protein sequence: CASRLPGTPQLNTEAFF.

The CDR3 here is CAISDGTGKSYEQYF. As DNA, the CDR3 is TGTGCCATCAGTGACGGGACAGGGAAATCCTACGAGCAGTACTTC. This chain links TRBV10-3 with TRBJ2-7, with 9 bases matching TRBD1. Losses at the gene ends were 3 bases for V and 1 base for J; bases not matched to a gene: 4. The CDR3 spans 15 residues. From germline, CDR1 is ENHRY and CDR2 SYGVKD.

Remarks on this clone: Other DNA sequences in the same sample also yield this CDR3. The chain combines TRBV5-1 with TRBJ2-1; no reliable D call. This CDR3 is 12 amino acids long. CDR1 SGHRS and CDR2 YFSETQ come from the germline V gene. The V end was cut by 4 bases, the J end by 8 bases, with 10 bases between. The CDR3, as DNA: TGCGCCAGCAGCAGCCCAGGCGATGAGCAGTTCTTC. Its protein is CASSSPGDEQFF.

This rearrangement joins TRBV9 to TRBJ2-5; 9 bases line up with TRBD2. Per germline, CDR1 SGDLS and CDR2 YYNGEE. The V and J ends lost 0 bases and 4 bases, in that order; junction bases with no gene match: 7. CDR3 length: 16 amino acids. In DNA, the CDR3 is TGTGCCAGCAGCGTAGGCGGGGGGGTAGTGACAGAGACCCAGTACTTC. Translating it yields CASSVGGGVVTETQYF.

The chain is built from TRBV18 and TRBJ2-5; 12 bases map to TRBD1. V shed 3 bases, J shed 5 bases, and the junction held 10 bases outside the gene matches. Germline-derived CDR1 and CDR2 are KGHSH and LQKENI. This CDR3 has 17 residues. This CDR3 is CASSPPGTGGNRETQYF. The CDR3 bases are TGTGCCAGCTCACCCCCAGGGACAGGGGGCAATAGGGAGACCCAGTACTTC.

This clone has a handful of counts. The CDR3 DNA follows: TGTGCCAGCAGCGGCGGAGTTTGGACTGAAGCTTTCTTT. Translation gives CASSGGVWTEAFF. The rearrangement links TRBV14 to TRBJ1-1; D gene ambiguous. This CDR3 contains 13 residues. The germline V gene has CDR1 SGHDN and CDR2 FVKESK. The V gene lost 5 bases and the J gene lost 5 bases, with 12 bases spanning the gap.

This chain uses TRBV19 with TRBJ2-3; TRBD2 aligns across 9 bases. CDR3 length: 17 amino acids. Germline V gene data show CDR1 as LNHDA and CDR2 as SQIVND (reference sequence). V dropped 5 bases and J dropped 1; count of bases not matched to a gene: 10. CDR3 loop: CASSPYLKRGGTDTQYF. The CDR3 DNA follows: TGTGCCAGTAGTCCCTACCTTAAGCGGGGGGGCACAGATACGCAGTATTTT.

This clone was recorded only once. The same CDR3 also results from other DNA sequences found in this sample. J is TRBJ2-5 and V is TRBV5-1; 7 bases map to TRBD1. The CDR3 runs to 13 residues. The germline gives CDR1 SGHRS, CDR2 YFSETQ. Trimming took 4 bases from V and 5 from J; bases not matched to a gene: 5. The CDR3 loop is CASSLGGGETQYF. The DNA for the CDR3 is TGCGCCAGCAGCCTAGGGGGCGGGGAGACCCAGTACTTC. The full variable domain, its missing parts supplied by reference TRBV5-1 and TRBJ2-5, is KAGVTQTPRYLIKTRGQQVTLSCSPISGHRSVSWYQQTPGQGLQFLFEYFSETQRNKGNFPGRFSGRQFSNSRSEMNVSTLELGDSALYLCASSLGGGETQYFGPGTRLLVL.